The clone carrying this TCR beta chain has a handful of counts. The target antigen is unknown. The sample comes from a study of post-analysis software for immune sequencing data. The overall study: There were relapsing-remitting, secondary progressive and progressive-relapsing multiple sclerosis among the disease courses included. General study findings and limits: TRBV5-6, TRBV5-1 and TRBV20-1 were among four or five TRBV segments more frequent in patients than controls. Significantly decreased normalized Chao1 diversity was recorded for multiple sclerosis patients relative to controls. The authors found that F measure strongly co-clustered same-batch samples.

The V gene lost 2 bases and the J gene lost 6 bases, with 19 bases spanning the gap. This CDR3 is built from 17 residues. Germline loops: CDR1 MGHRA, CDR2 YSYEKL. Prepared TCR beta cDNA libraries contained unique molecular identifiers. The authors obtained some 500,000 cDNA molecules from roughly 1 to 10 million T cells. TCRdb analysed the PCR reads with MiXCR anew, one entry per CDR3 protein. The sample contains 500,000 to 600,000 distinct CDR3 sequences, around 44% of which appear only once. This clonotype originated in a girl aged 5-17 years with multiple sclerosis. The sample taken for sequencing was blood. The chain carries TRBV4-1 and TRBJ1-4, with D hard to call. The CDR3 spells CASSQFSQASSYEKLFF. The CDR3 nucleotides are TGCGCCAGCAGCCAATTTTCCCAGGCCAGCTCCTATGAAAAACTGTTTTTT.